Presented here are 22 T cell receptor beta chains from one specimen sequenced in a study of T cells after yellow fever vaccination (dated by TCRdb to the late 2010s). To prepare the library, 5' RACE was applied. Data came from an Illumina HiSeq 2500. TCRdb ran its own pipeline on the public reads, namely fastp trimming at Q25 and MiXCR clone calling, and kept in-frame beta chains. Each CDR3 protein appears once, grouped with its most common genes and DNA. Within this sample are under 150,000 distinct CDR3 sequences, with roughly 8% of them counted one time only. Roughly 0.71% of the sample is taken by the ten largest. The sample's treatment or condition label is to be understood as: live attenuated yellow fever vaccine strain. The sequencing here drew on CD4+ T cells sorted from PBMCs, taken 5 days after the yellow fever booster vaccination. The receptor source for this set is a man aged 30-40 years who received the YFV17D yellow fever vaccine.

Ten or more counts support this clonotype. The chain uses TRBV20-1 and TRBJ2-5, with D tentatively TRBD1 or TRBD2 (5 bases each). CDR1 and CDR2 (germline): DFQATT, SNEGSKA (reference sequence). CDR3 size: 14 residues. Between the trimmed V and J ends, which lost 7 bases and 4 bases, there was a span of 19 bases. CDR3 sequence: CSVGPGWVGETQYF. For the CDR3, the DNA is TGCAGTGTGGGACCAGGCTGGGTGGGAGAGACCCAGTACTTC.

In this sample, this clonotype turned up many times. The V and J genes are TRBV7-8 and TRBJ1-2, with 9 positions matching TRBD1. J gave up 8 bases and V 1 base, and 8 bases lay outside the gene matches. The CDR3 covers 15 residues. Germline assignment: CDR1 SGHVS and CDR2 FQNEAQ. CDR3 in DNA: TGTGCCAGCAGCTTAGGGACAGGGGCGTCTTTGGGCTACACCTTC. Residues: CASSLGTGASLGYTF.

This clonotype came up many times. The chain employs TRBV5-6 and TRBJ2-7, with 10 bases aligning to TRBD1. CDR1 and CDR2 (germline): SGHDT, YYEEEE. The CDR3 is 15 amino acids. V was clipped by 4 bases and J by 3 bases; unmatched bases: 7. CDR3: CASSDRDRGRYEQYF. For the CDR3, the DNA is TGTGCCAGCAGCGACCGGGACAGGGGACGCTACGAGCAGTACTTC.

This clonotype came up many times. The V call is TRBV20-1, the J call TRBJ2-7, with TRBD1 as a possible D gene (6 bases). Looked up from germline, CDR1 is DFQATT and CDR2 is SNEGSKA (reference sequence). The ends were cut back, 5 bases at V and 4 bases at J, with 15 bases in the middle. The CDR3 has 13 residues. Written as DNA, the CDR3 is TGCAGTGCTCTAACGGGCAGGGGTTACGAGCAGTACTTC. Translation: CSALTGRGYEQYF.

This clonotype was counted many times. The chain employs TRBV7-2 and TRBJ2-7; tentative D call: TRBD2 (5 bases). V was shortened by 4 bases and J by 2 bases, with 15 bases between the two germline ends. Germline assignment: CDR1 SGHTA and CDR2 FQGNSA. The CDR3 is 15 residues long. CDR3 sequence reads: CASSWRLAEAYEQYF. As DNA, the CDR3 is TGTGCCAGCAGCTGGCGATTGGCGGAGGCCTACGAGCAGTACTTC.

The chain links TRBV18 to TRBJ2-3; D possibly uses TRBD1 or TRBD2 (5 bases each). In germline, CDR1 is KGHSH, CDR2 LQKENI. This CDR3 has 17 residues. V lost 6 bases, J lost 1 base, and 20 bases lay in between. The CDR3 DNA is TGTGCCAGCTCGTCAGCGAATTCCGGGACCCGCACAGATACGCAGTATTTT. It yields the protein CASSSANSGTRTDTQYF.

This clonotype was seen many times. This chain uses TRBV7-2 with TRBJ2-3; D unclear. V was pared by 3 bases and J by 2 bases, with 9 bases between. Per the germline V gene, CDR1 is SGHTA and CDR2 is FQGNSA. The CDR3 spans 14 residues. The CDR3 DNA reads as TGTGCCAGCAGCTTCGGACCCTACACAGATACGCAGTATTTT. This gives the protein CASSFGPYTDTQYF.

There are many counts of this clonotype. CDR3 amino acids: CASSTRPYEQYF. CDR3 nucleotides: TGCGCCAGCAGCACACGACCCTACGAGCAGTACTTC. V and J are TRBV4-3 and TRBJ2-7; D gene unclear. V was cut by 5 bases and J by 2 bases, with 7 bases left in between. CDR3 length equals 12 residues. Per the germline V gene, CDR1 is LGHNA and CDR2 is YSLEER.

This clonotype was detected a few times. This chain connects TRBV5-1 to TRBJ2-7; 8 bases match TRBD2. The germline gives CDR1 SGHRS, CDR2 YFSETQ. J was trimmed by 2 bases and V by 3 bases; bases with no gene match: 10. This CDR3 is 16 amino acids long. The CDR3 nucleotides are TGCGCCAGCAGCTGGAGTCGTGACGGGAGGGCCTACGAGCAGTACTTC. Encoded protein: CASSWSRDGRAYEQYF.

This clonotype showed up many times. This chain uses TRBV5-6 with TRBJ2-1, with D perhaps TRBD2 (5 bases). Germline V gives CDR1 SGHDT, CDR2 YYEEEE. The CDR3 length is 16 residues. V dropped 0 bases and J dropped 3 bases, with 13 bases sitting between them. The CDR3 here is CASSLAEGTVYNEQFF. The CDR3 DNA sequence: TGTGCCAGCAGCTTGGCCGAGGGAACGGTCTACAATGAGCAGTTCTTC.

The CDR3 sequence is CASSLEVRGKGYTF. The DNA for the CDR3 is TGTGCCAGCAGCTTAGAGGTTCGGGGGAAAGGCTACACCTTC. V gene TRBV7-9 combines with J gene TRBJ1-2, with D possibly being TRBD1 (5 bases). This CDR3 has 14 residues. V dropped 1 base and J dropped 8 bases, with 14 bases sitting between them. The V gene's germline CDR1 is SEHNR and CDR2 FQNEAQ (reference sequence).

In this sample, this clonotype turned up once. A read error may explain this, as a much larger clone is one base away. The rearrangement links TRBV3-1 to TRBJ2-2; D possibly uses TRBD1 or TRBD2 (5 bases each). The CDR3 consists of 14 residues. From germline, CDR1 is LGHDT and CDR2 YNNKEL (reference sequence). The CDR3 spells CASSQVIQAGEMFF. DNA for the CDR3: TGTGCCAGCAGCCAAGTTATACAGGCCGGGGAGATGTTTTTT.

This clonotype was observed at least ten times. The V call is TRBV7-2, the J call TRBJ2-7; possibly TRBD1 or TRBD2 for D (6 bases each). Deletions cut 6 bases from V and 0 bases from J, with 15 bases between. There are 15 residues in the CDR3. Germline CDR1 and CDR2: SGHTA and FQGNSA. The CDR3 region is CASSLSGASSYEQYF. For the CDR3, the DNA is TGTGCCAGCAGTCTATCGGGGGCCAGCTCCTACGAGCAGTACTTC.

The table lists this clonotype with many counts. The J gene is TRBJ2-4, the V gene TRBV20-1, with D tentatively TRBD1 or TRBD2 (5 bases each). Trimming took off 6 bases at V and 5 bases at J, with 14 bases between the two ends. The CDR3 sequence is 13 residues long. The V gene's germline CDR1 is DFQATT and CDR2 SNEGSKA (reference sequence). CDR3 sequence: CSAIKGRENIQYF. As DNA, the CDR3 is TGCAGTGCCATCAAGGGACGAGAAAACATTCAGTACTTC.

The chain recombines TRBV20-1 with TRBJ2-1, with TRBD2 matching 11 bases. The V gene's germline CDR1 is DFQATT and CDR2 SNEGSKA (reference sequence). V trimming: 0 bases; J trimming: 9 bases; junction bases outside the gene matches: 13. The CDR3 extends over 17 amino acids. CDR3 sequence: CSARDLDRLAGNSEQFF. The CDR3 DNA reads TGCAGTGCTAGAGATCTGGACCGACTAGCGGGAAATTCTGAGCAGTTCTTC.

This clonotype was counted ten times or more. CDR3 in amino acids: CASTLGGAGGTGELFF. For the CDR3, the DNA is TGTGCCAGCACCCTAGGGGGGGCAGGGGGCACCGGGGAGCTGTTTTTT. The rearrangement links TRBV7-2 to TRBJ2-2; D possibly matches TRBD1 or TRBD2 (7 bases each). The CDR3 is made up of 16 amino acids. The germline V gene has CDR1 SGHTA and CDR2 FQGNSA. The germline V and J ends were trimmed by 7 bases and 4 bases, with 19 bases remaining between them.

Many counts were recorded for this clonotype. The chain uses TRBV3-1 and TRBJ2-3; D possibly matches TRBD1 or TRBD2 (5 bases each). This CDR3 is 13 amino acids long. Germline V gene sequence: CDR1 LGHDT, CDR2 YNNKEL (reference sequence). V lost 3 bases, J lost 7 bases, and 11 bases lay in between. CDR3 nucleotides: TGTGCCAGCAGCCACTCCGGGACCCATACGCAGTATTTT. Amino acids: CASSHSGTHTQYF.

This clonotype was counted ten times or more. The chain links TRBV3-1 to TRBJ2-1; a possible D gene is TRBD1 (5 bases). Trimming removed 3 bases at V and 7 bases at J, with 7 bases between. Germline CDR1 LGHDT, CDR2 YNNKEL (reference sequence). The CDR3 loop spans 12 amino acids. The DNA for the CDR3 is TGTGCCAGCAGCCATAGGGGTAATGAGCAGTTCTTC. This translates into CASSHRGNEQFF.

A remark on this clonotype: Sequence at one end of the junction differs from germline and may be a read error. This chain joins TRBV24-1 and TRBJ2-1; 10 bases line up with TRBD2. Looked up from germline, CDR1 is KGHDR and CDR2 is SFDVKD. CDR3 length: 16 amino acids. As DNA, the CDR3 is TGTGCCGCCAGTTATCCCACTAGCGGGGACTACAATGAGCAGTTCTTC. Translating it yields CAASYPTSGDYNEQFF.

This clonotype was picked up many times. The chain couples TRBV29-1 to TRBJ2-7; D not certain. Trimming shortened V by 3 bases and J by 4 bases, and 19 bases separated the two germline ends. CDR3 size: 15 residues. Germline assignment: CDR1 SQVTM and CDR2 ANQGSEA. The CDR3 nucleotides are TGCAGCGTTGATTCTGGAACCGGAGATATTTACGAGCAGTACTTC. It encodes CSVDSGTGDIYEQYF.

This clonotype has at least ten counts. The chain couples TRBV12-3 or TRBV12-4 to TRBJ2-7, with D uncertain. V was cut by 6 bases and J by 2 bases, with 5 bases left in between. This CDR3 contains 11 residues. The CDR3 reads CASSSTYEQYF. In DNA form, the CDR3 reads TGTGCCAGCAGCTCGACCTACGAGCAGTACTTC.

The J gene is TRBJ2-1, the V gene TRBV6-2 or TRBV6-3, with D tentatively TRBD2 (5 bases). Between the trimmed V and J ends, which lost 5 bases and 7 bases, there was a span of 18 bases. The CDR3 has 15 residues. Looked up from germline, CDR1 is MNHEY and CDR2 is SVGEGT. The CDR3 loop is CASSKLARRYNEQFF. The DNA of the CDR3 is TGTGCCAGCAGTAAGCTAGCCAGGCGCTATAATGAGCAGTTCTTC.